The 27 T cell receptor beta chains reported below all come from one sample, sequenced in a study of T cells after posttransplantation cyclophosphamide. Assay: immunoSEQ multiplex PCR; the TCRdb copy retains only in-frame clones and omits some. The profile shows 7,500 to 9,500 clones, roughly nine tenths of them singletons. Material for sequencing was memory CD4+ T cells sorted from PBMCs. These receptors all come from a woman in her sixties or seventies in good health, CMV-negative, and a related stem cell transplant donor.

J is TRBJ2-3 and V is TRBV6-6, with 11 bases fitting TRBD1. CDR1 MNHNY and CDR2 SVGAGI come from the germline V gene (reference sequence). CDR3 length: 14 residues. Losses at the gene ends were 6 bases for V and 6 bases for J; bases not matched to a gene: 5. CDR3: CASRLGTGGDTQYF. The DNA of the CDR3 is TGTGCCAGCAGATTGGGGACAGGGGGGGATACGCAGTATTTT.

This rearrangement joins TRBV5-4 to TRBJ2-3; 8 nucleotides line up with TRBD1. This CDR3 has 15 amino acids. With V trimmed by 0 bases and J by 4 bases, 4 bases remained unmatched. The V gene's germline CDR1 is SGHNT and CDR2 YYREEE (reference sequence). CDR3 amino acids: CASSLVAGGADTQYF. Here the CDR3 DNA reads TGTGCCAGCAGCTTGGTGGCAGGGGGCGCAGATACGCAGTATTTT.

This chain uses TRBV28 with TRBJ2-1; 12 bases fit TRBD2. Germline CDR1 and CDR2: MDHEN and SYDVKM. This CDR3 spans 15 amino acids. With 2 bases clipped from V and 12 bases from J, the junction kept 8 bases outside the gene matches. CDR3: CASSLPSGGASGQFF. The CDR3 DNA reads as TGTGCCAGCAGTTTACCTAGCGGGGGGGCCTCTGGGCAGTTCTTC.

J is TRBJ2-7 and V is TRBV7-8, with D maybe TRBD1 (6 bases). V gave up 5 bases and J gave up 0 bases, with 11 bases separating them. Per germline, CDR1 SGHVS and CDR2 FQNEAQ. The CDR3 is made up of 14 amino acids. The CDR3 DNA reads TGTGCCAGCAGCCGGACAGAAAGCTCCTACGAGCAGTACGTC. It codes for CASSRTESSYEQYV.

The V gene is TRBV29-1, the J gene TRBJ1-1, with 12 bases fitting TRBD1. The ends lost 6 bases at V and 9 bases at J; junction bases unmatched: 5. This CDR3 has 12 residues. The germline V gene has CDR1 SQVTM and CDR2 ANQGSEA. CDR3 amino acids: CSVAGQGAKAFF. Written as DNA, the CDR3 is TGCAGCGTCGCGGGACAGGGGGCGAAAGCTTTCTTT.

V gene TRBV11-2 combines with J gene TRBJ2-5; tentative D call: TRBD1 (5 bases). The length of the CDR3 is 15 residues. Deletions cut 0 bases from V and 5 bases from J, with 13 bases between. The germline gives CDR1 SGHAT, CDR2 FQNNGV. CDR3 sequence reads: CASSLDQGRWETQYF. In DNA, the CDR3 is TGTGCCAGCAGCTTAGATCAGGGTCGGTGGGAGACCCAGTACTTC. Drawing the rest from reference TRBV11-2 and TRBJ2-5, the complete variable domain is EAGVAQSPRYKIIEKRQSVAFWCNPISGHATLYWYQQILGQGPKLLIQFQNNGVVDDSQLPKDRFSAERLKGVDSTLKIQPAKLEDSAVYLCASSLDQGRWETQYFGPGTRLLVL.

The chain links TRBV6-1 to TRBJ2-1, with TRBD2 identical over 11 bases. The CDR3 spans 14 residues. Germline CDR1 reads MNHNS; CDR2 reads SASEGT. V lost 6 bases and J lost 6; bases outside the gene matches: 4. CDR3 sequence reads: CASRLSGRGNEQFF. The CDR3 nucleotides are TGTGCCAGCAGACTTAGCGGGAGGGGCAATGAGCAGTTCTTC.

The chain joins TRBV10-3 to TRBJ2-5; D may be TRBD1 (6 bases). This CDR3 contains 13 residues. The ends were cut back, 6 bases at V and 5 bases at J, with 13 bases in the middle. From germline, CDR1 is ENHRY and CDR2 SYGVKD. The CDR3 DNA follows: TGTGCCATCAGGCACAGGGATCGGGAGACCCAGTACTTC. Protein product: CAIRHRDRETQYF.

The chain recombines TRBV6-1 with TRBJ2-7; TRBD2 aligns across 10 bases. With V trimmed by 6 bases and J by 9 bases, 14 bases remained unmatched. There are 15 residues in the CDR3. Germline lookup yields CDR1 MNHNS and CDR2 SASEGT. The CDR3 protein is CASRELAGSSKVQYV. The CDR3 DNA reads TGTGCCAGCAGGGAACTAGCGGGGTCCTCTAAGGTGCAGTACGTC.

The gene calls are TRBV19 and TRBJ2-7; 15 positions match TRBD2. The CDR3 is 18 residues long. Germline V gives CDR1 LNHDA, CDR2 SQIVND (reference sequence). Trimming removed 4 bases from V and 1 base from J; junction bases left unmatched: 8. The CDR3: CASSRGLAGGRRSYEQYF. The CDR3 bases are TGTGCCAGTAGTAGGGGACTAGCGGGAGGAAGGCGGTCCTACGAGCAGTACTTC.

The V call is TRBV6-5, the J call TRBJ1-2; D is uncertain. The germline V gene has CDR1 MNHEY and CDR2 SVGAGI. The CDR3 is 14 amino acids. Trimming left V 2 bases short and J 4 bases short, with 11 bases between. The chain's CDR3 is CASSYRAGSYGYTF. In DNA, the CDR3 is TGTGCCAGCAGTTACCGGGCGGGGAGCTATGGCTACACCTTC.

This clone was picked up a small number of times. The chain combines TRBV2 with TRBJ2-7, with D possibly being TRBD2 (5 bases). The CDR3 is 13 amino acids. Trimming left V 0 bases short and J 4 bases short, with 7 bases between. Germline lookup yields CDR1 SNHLY and CDR2 FYNNEI. DNA for the CDR3: TGTGCCAGCAGTGAAGCCTCGGGATACGAGCAGTACTTC. It is translated as CASSEASGYEQYF.

This clone was counted a single time. The chain links TRBV10-2 to TRBJ2-5, with TRBD1 matching 7 bases. Trimming at V came to 4 bases and at J to 4 bases, leaving 0 bases not matched to a gene. The germline V gene encodes CDR1 WSHSY and CDR2 SAAADI. The CDR3 is 12 amino acids. CDR3 residues: CASSGQGETQYF. As DNA, the CDR3 is TGCGCCAGCAGTGGACAGGGAGAGACCCAGTACTTC.

The chain joins TRBV18 to TRBJ2-3; TRBD2 matches 10 bases. The ends lost 6 bases at V and 1 base at J; junction bases unmatched: 10. Germline assignment: CDR1 KGHSH and CDR2 LQKENI. CDR3 length equals 17 residues. CDR3 DNA sequence: TGTGCCAGCTCGGAAAGGAGCGGGGGGGCCGGCACAGATACGCAGTATTTT. The encoded protein is CASSERSGGAGTDTQYF. The variable domain in full, with the rest retrieved from reference TRBV18 and TRBJ2-3, is NAGVMQNPRHLVRRRGQEARLRCSPMKGHSHVYWYRQLPEEGLKFMVYLQKENIIDESGMPKERFSAEFPKEGPSILRIQQVVRGDSAAYFCASSERSGGAGTDTQYFGPGTRLTVL.

This chain joins TRBV27 and TRBJ1-6; no firm D call. The V end lost 2 bases, the J end lost 5 bases, and 10 bases lay between the germline ends. Germline values: CDR1 MNHEY, CDR2 SMNVEV (reference sequence). The CDR3 sequence is 15 residues long. The CDR3 DNA sequence: TGTGCCAGCAGTTTAGTTCAGGTGGATAATTCACCCCTCCACTTT. As protein: CASSLVQVDNSPLHF.

The rearrangement joins TRBV28 to TRBJ2-7; tentative D call: TRBD1 (6 bases). Per germline, CDR1 MDHEN and CDR2 SYDVKM. This CDR3 spans 14 amino acids. V was trimmed by 3 bases and J by 3 bases, leaving 12 bases between them. CDR3 nucleotide sequence: TGTGCCAGCAGTTTGACAGGAAGGGGCTACGAGCAGTACGTC. It encodes CASSLTGRGYEQYV.

The CDR3 loop reads CASSLGSLRDTQYF. Written as DNA, the CDR3 is TGCGCCAGCAGCTTGGGGTCCCTTCGGGATACGCAGTATTTT. This chain uses TRBV5-1 with TRBJ2-3; D gene unclear. The V end was cut by 0 bases, the J end by 6 bases, with 11 bases between. CDR3 length: 14 residues. Germline V gene sequence: CDR1 SGHRS, CDR2 YFSETQ.

The J gene is TRBJ1-2, the V gene TRBV19; 7 nucleotides match TRBD1. The CDR3 loop spans 14 amino acids. From germline, CDR1 is LNHDA and CDR2 SQIVND (reference sequence). The junction had 12 bases not matched to a gene; V was cut back by 6 bases and J by 8 bases. The CDR3 loop reads CASSPQGGVGGYTF. For the CDR3, the DNA is TGTGCCAGTAGCCCCCAGGGGGGCGTCGGAGGCTACACCTTC.

This sequence joins TRBV20-1 and TRBJ1-1; D is unresolved. The CDR3 runs to 11 residues. Trimming removed 5 bases at V and 11 bases at J, with 15 bases between. CDR1 is DFQATT and CDR2 is SNEGSKA in the germline V gene (reference sequence). The CDR3 nucleotides read TGCAGTGCTCCAAGGGAGCCTCGGGCTTTCTTT. Its translation: CSAPREPRAFF.

The CDR3 DNA is TGCGCCAGCAGCCAAGAGTGGACTGATAATGAAAAACTGTTTTTT. It is translated as CASSQEWTDNEKLFF. The chain employs TRBV4-3 and TRBJ1-4; D remains unclear. Germline CDR1 LGHNA, CDR2 YSLEER. The CDR3 covers 15 residues. Trimming took 0 bases from V and 4 from J, leaving 9 bases between them.

The chain carries TRBV5-5 and TRBJ2-2; TRBD2 aligns across 7 bases. J lost 4 bases, V lost 0 bases, and 3 bases had no gene match. CDR1 and CDR2 from the germline V gene are SGHKS and YYEKEE (reference sequence). CDR3 size: 15 residues. The CDR3 here is CASSLVGGGTGELFF. In DNA form, the CDR3 reads TGTGCCAGCAGCTTGGTTGGGGGGGGCACCGGGGAGCTGTTTTTT. The full variable domain, in which reference TRBV5-5 and TRBJ2-2 provide the parts outside the CDR3, is DAGVTQSPTHLIKTRGQQVTLRCSPISGHKSVSWYQQVLGQGPQFIFQYYEKEERGRGNFPDRFSARQFPNYSSELNVNALLLGDSALYLCASSLVGGGTGELFFGEGSRLTVL.

The chain carries TRBV19 and TRBJ2-3, with 8 bases aligning to TRBD2. The CDR3 runs 16 residues. Per germline, CDR1 LNHDA and CDR2 SQIVND (reference sequence). Trimming removed 6 bases from V and 2 bases from J; junction bases left unmatched: 10. The CDR3 DNA is TGTGCCAGTAGCCGTAGCGGGACCCGATCCACAGATACGCAGTATTTT. Translation: CASSRSGTRSTDTQYF.

The chain is built from TRBV28 and TRBJ1-2; 7 bases map to TRBD1. Trimming took 5 bases from V and 3 from J; bases not matched to a gene: 6. The CDR3 has 14 amino acids. Germline V lookup: CDR1 MDHEN, CDR2 SYDVKM. The CDR3 coding sequence is TGTGCCAGCAGTGTTGGACAGGCCCACTATGGCTACACCTTC. Encoded protein: CASSVGQAHYGYTF.

On this clone itself: This sample includes further DNA sequences coding for the same CDR3. This chain joins TRBV4-3 and TRBJ1-6; D gene ambiguous. The CDR3 is 14 amino acids. V was clipped by 0 bases and J by 5 bases, with 5 bases between them. Germline CDR1 and CDR2: LGHNA and YSLEER. The CDR3 protein is CASSQETHNSPLHF. CDR3 in DNA: TGCGCCAGCAGCCAAGAAACACATAATTCACCCCTCCACTTT.

This clone was seen a single time. The V gene is TRBV7-9, the J gene TRBJ2-1, with 10 positions matching TRBD2. V shed 0 bases and J 8 bases; nucleotides not matched to a gene: 7. The germline gives CDR1 SEHNR, CDR2 FQNEAQ (reference sequence). The CDR3 is made up of 16 amino acids. CDR3 loop: CASSLALAGVPHEQFF. The CDR3 DNA sequence: TGTGCCAGCAGCTTAGCTCTAGCGGGAGTTCCCCATGAGCAGTTCTTC.

V and J are TRBV6-6 and TRBJ2-2, with D possibly being TRBD1 (6 bases). The CDR3 sequence is 14 residues long. Germline V gene sequence: CDR1 MNHNY, CDR2 SVGAGI (reference sequence). Trimming took off 5 bases at V and 4 bases at J, with 11 bases between the two ends. CDR3 sequence: CASSQQGLTGELFF. In DNA, the CDR3 is TGTGCCAGCAGTCAACAGGGCCTCACCGGGGAGCTGTTTTTT.

The CDR3 region is CASRTNTGGGGYTF. For the CDR3, the DNA is TGTGCCAGCAGAACAAACACGGGGGGCGGTGGCTACACCTTC. The chain is built from TRBV28 and TRBJ1-2, with a possible D match to TRBD1 (6 bases). Germline V gene data show CDR1 as MDHEN and CDR2 as SYDVKM. Between the trimmed V and J ends, which lost 6 bases and 7 bases, there was a span of 18 bases. The CDR3 is made up of 14 amino acids.